This record covers a single TCR beta chain. 13 Jbeta primers and 60 Vbeta primers were used for the PCR. Some clones are missing from TCRdb's copy, which holds only in-frame ones; the method was immunoSEQ multiplex PCR. The sample has about 150,000 clones, 80% seen once. This sample was taken from a study of cytomegalovirus exposure and HLA in healthy donors. The germline V gene has CDR1 SEHNR and CDR2 FQNEAQ (reference sequence). The V gene end was trimmed by 5 bases and the J gene end by 8 bases; junction bases not matched to a gene: 9. CDR3 length: 15 residues. What was sequenced was PBMCs. The J gene is TRBJ2-4, the V gene TRBV7-9; TRBD1 matches at 10 bases. This clonotype was sampled from a man aged 25-45 years in good health and CMV-seropositive. CDR3 protein: CASSPRQGAQDIQYF. The CDR3 DNA sequence: TGTGCCAGCAGCCCAAGACAGGGGGCTCAAGACATTCAGTACTTC. The full variable domain, its missing parts supplied by reference TRBV7-9 and TRBJ2-4, is DTGVSQNPRHKITKRGQNVTFRCDPISEHNRLYWYRQTLGQGPEFLTYFQNEAQLEKSRLLSDRFSAERPKGSFSTLEIQRTEQGDSAMYLCASSPRQGAQDIQYFGAGTRLSVL.